The TCR beta chain under discussion was sequenced for a study of cytomegalovirus exposure and HLA in healthy donors. This CDR3 is built from 15 residues. Germline V lookup: CDR1 SGHTA, CDR2 FQGNSA. The V end lost 5 bases, the J end lost 1 base, and 14 bases lay between the germline ends. This clone has only a few counts. Its specificity is unknown. Points from the study as a whole: Later analysis found that TCR beta chains associated with HLA were more clonally expanded than other, equally common chains. In a later analysis, V- and J-gene trimming of beta chains associated with a DCLRE1C missense variant, replicated independently.

The study ran its PCR with 60 Vbeta and 13 Jbeta primers. TCRdb's table, derived via immunoSEQ multiplex PCR, lists solely in-frame clones and lacks some. Among fewer than 200,000 clones listed, around 76% were seen once. Sequencing was done on a sample of PBMCs. This sequence joins TRBV7-2 and TRBJ1-1, with a possible D match to TRBD1 (5 bases). The receptor's source is a man in his forties in good health and CMV-seropositive. This chain's CDR3 is CASSPRRGGNTEAFF. The CDR3 DNA is TGTGCCAGCAGCCCTCGACGCGGGGGGAACACTGAAGCTTTCTTT.